This is a list of T cell receptor beta chains from one sample in a study of cytomegalovirus exposure and HLA in healthy donors. The method was immunoSEQ multiplex PCR; TCRdb's version includes in-frame clones alone and lacks a portion of them. The sample gives some 120,000 clones, around 94% of which show up once; more than 0.9% is in the top ten. Sequencing input: PBMCs. The receptors shown here come from a woman aged 18-35 years in good health and CMV-seronegative. Both conserved end residues are part of each CDR3. A D gene is named only where the DNA matches it firmly.

D gene: NA
V gene: TRBV5-1
J gene: TRBJ2-2
CDR3 protein: CASSLDAGTGELFF

D gene: NA
V gene: TRBV21-1
J gene: TRBJ2-7
CDR3 protein: CASSKGGCGGPYEQYF

D gene: NA
V gene: TRBV6-1
J gene: TRBJ2-3
CDR3 protein: CASRDSNTDTQYF

D gene: NA
V gene: TRBV11-2
J gene: TRBJ1-2
CDR3 protein: CASSTNRVNYGYTF

D gene: TRBD1
V gene: TRBV29-1
J gene: TRBJ2-1
CDR3 protein: CSVVEDRDFF

D gene: NA
V gene: TRBV27
J gene: TRBJ2-2
CDR3 protein: CASSLLGSSGELFF

D gene: NA
V gene: TRBV25-1
J gene: TRBJ1-5
CDR3 protein: CASSAGFSNQPQHF

D gene: NA
V gene: TRBV29-1
J gene: TRBJ1-1
CDR3 protein: CSVEPGRPGNTEAFF

D gene: NA
V gene: TRBV5-4
J gene: TRBJ2-1
CDR3 protein: CATAGAVSEQFF

D gene: NA
V gene: TRBV7-3
J gene: TRBJ2-1
CDR3 protein: CASSLQLSSYNEQFF

D gene: TRBD2
V gene: TRBV7-2
J gene: TRBJ2-2
CDR3 protein: CASSLEVGGSSGELFF

D gene: TRBD2
V gene: TRBV5-1
J gene: TRBJ2-7
CDR3 protein: CASSLLAGYEQYF

D gene: TRBD1
V gene: TRBV2
J gene: TRBJ1-1
CDR3 protein: CASSEYTGGAEAFF

D gene: NA
V gene: TRBV29-1
J gene: TRBJ1-1
CDR3 protein: CSVEGRSNTEAFF

D gene: NA
V gene: TRBV28
J gene: TRBJ1-4
CDR3 protein: CASNWLSNEKLFF

D gene: NA
V gene: TRBV5-1
J gene: TRBJ1-4
CDR3 protein: CASSPGQENEKLFF

D gene: TRBD1
V gene: TRBV7-2
J gene: TRBJ1-5
CDR3 protein: CASSLGQGMGQPQHF

D gene: NA
V gene: TRBV4-1
J gene: TRBJ2-7
CDR3 protein: CASSQVATALPYEQYF

D gene: NA
V gene: TRBV7-9
J gene: TRBJ1-2
CDR3 protein: CASSLGTAAGYTF

D gene: NA
V gene: TRBV29-1
J gene: TRBJ1-1
CDR3 protein: CSVKAGDHTEAFF

D gene: TRBD2
V gene: TRBV7-9
J gene: TRBJ2-1
CDR3 protein: CASSPSEREYNEQFF

D gene: TRBD1
V gene: TRBV7-9
J gene: TRBJ2-7
CDR3 protein: CASSLFGDSYEQYF

D gene: TRBD1
V gene: TRBV5-3
J gene: TRBJ2-7
CDR3 protein: CARSPGTGGAEQYF

D gene: NA
V gene: TRBV2
J gene: TRBJ1-5
CDR3 protein: CASTQGGNQPQHF

D gene: TRBD1
V gene: TRBV5-4
J gene: TRBJ1-1
CDR3 protein: CASATGTGNTEAFF

D gene: NA
V gene: TRBV28
J gene: TRBJ1-2
CDR3 protein: CASSLVRNYGYTF

D gene: NA
V gene: TRBV19
J gene: TRBJ2-7
CDR3 protein: CASSIEAGYYEQYF

D gene: TRBD1
V gene: TRBV4-1
J gene: TRBJ1-1
CDR3 protein: CASSHPRDREAFF

D gene: TRBD1
V gene: TRBV28
J gene: TRBJ1-3
CDR3 protein: CASVTGRLGNTIYF

D gene: TRBD2
V gene: TRBV7-9
J gene: TRBJ2-7
CDR3 protein: CASSLGVSGITYEQYF

D gene: TRBD2
V gene: TRBV9
J gene: TRBJ2-5
CDR3 protein: CASSVAGGGETQYF

D gene: TRBD2
V gene: TRBV7-2
J gene: TRBJ2-2
CDR3 protein: CASSLASGRGTGELFF

D gene: NA
V gene: TRBV6-6
J gene: TRBJ2-1
CDR3 protein: CASSYGGTYNEQFF

D gene: TRBD2
V gene: TRBV11-2
J gene: TRBJ2-5
CDR3 protein: CASSLRLAGGPREETQYF

D gene: NA
V gene: TRBV6-5
J gene: TRBJ1-2
CDR3 protein: CASSYSGAARGYTF

D gene: TRBD1
V gene: TRBV4-1
J gene: TRBJ1-1
CDR3 protein: CASSQEGVSRGLYNTEAFF

D gene: NA
V gene: TRBV28
J gene: TRBJ2-7
CDR3 protein: CASSLLLRGSYEQYF

D gene: NA
V gene: TRBV5-1
J gene: TRBJ2-1
CDR3 protein: CASSADTASYNEQFF

D gene: NA
V gene: TRBV4-2
J gene: TRBJ1-1
CDR3 protein: CASTQTGMNTEAFF

D gene: TRBD2
V gene: TRBV7-3
J gene: TRBJ2-1
CDR3 protein: CASSLLAGRQFF

D gene: TRBD2
V gene: TRBV5-1
J gene: TRBJ2-7
CDR3 protein: CASSNRPTTSGLSYEQYF

D gene: NA
V gene: TRBV2
J gene: TRBJ2-5
CDR3 protein: CASSEGGTQYF